This paragraph reports one T cell receptor beta chain. Its antigen is still unknown. Here immunoSEQ multiplex PCR was the method, and the copy in TCRdb shows in-frame clones only, minus some. The sample shows 50,000 to 65,000 clones, around 81% of them seen only once. This sample is part of a study of PD-L1 blockade in urothelial cancer. Study-wide context: It was at 3 weeks (second dose) and 6 weeks after treatment start that blood was analyzed. General study findings and limits: Tumor-associated clones in the blood of durable-benefit patients grew more at 3 weeks.

This CDR3 is 16 amino acids long. Germline values: CDR1 MNHNY, CDR2 SVGAGI (reference sequence). Between the trimmed V and J ends, which lost 2 bases and 1 base, there was a span of 11 bases. Regarding time point: pretreatment peripheral blood. Locally advanced or metastatic urothelial carcinoma was diagnosed in the patients. This chain links TRBV6-6 with TRBJ2-2, with D possibly being TRBD1 (6 bases). This clonotype originated in a man in his 70s with urothelial cancer. The source was PBMCs, collected around atezolizumab (anti-PD-L1) treatment. CDR3 coding DNA: TGTGCCAGCAGTTACGGGCAGGGGCGGAACACCGGGGAGCTGTTTTTT. This encodes CASSYGQGRNTGELFF.